Listed below are T cell receptor beta chains from one sample, sequenced in a study of T-cell memory formation after mild COVID-19. TCRdb passed the 5' RACE reads through MiXCR, listing each CDR3 protein once. The sample lists around 80,000 distinct CDR3 sequences; 14% were seen once. The source material was PBMCs or a T cell subset sorted from them (not recorded which). The source is an adult woman who had mild COVID-19 (a few samples of this study predate the infection). Cell type and time point are not known. Each CDR3 is given with its conserved first and last residue. D genes are given only for firm matches. The size of a clone is reported for some rows only, either as once, few or many, or as a class for expanded clones.

cdr3_nt | cdr3_aa | d_call | v_call | clone_size | j_call
TGTGCCTGGGGTTCGAACCAGGGAGACTACGAGCAGTACTTC | CAWGSNQGDYEQYF | - | TRBV30 | - | TRBJ2-7
TGTGCCAGCAGCTTAGGAGGTGGGAGAGGCCCAGATACGCAGTATTTT | CASSLGGGRGPDTQYF | - | TRBV7-6 | - | TRBJ2-3
TGTGCCAGCAGCTTATTCACCGGGGAGCTGTTTTTT | CASSLFTGELFF | - | TRBV7-9 | - | TRBJ2-2
TGCAGTGCTAACGGACTAGCGGGAGAGTACGAGCAGTACTTC | CSANGLAGEYEQYF | TRBD2 | TRBV20-1 | - | TRBJ2-7
TGTGCCAGCAGCTCCGGGACAACCGCCGGGTCACCCCTCCACTTT | CASSSGTTAGSPLHF | - | TRBV5-6 | - | TRBJ1-6
TGTGCCAGCAGTATTCCGGGACAGATCCCCTACGAGCAGTACTTC | CASSIPGQIPYEQYF | TRBD1 | TRBV12-3/TRBV12-4 | few | TRBJ2-7
TGTGCCAGCAGCGTAGGTTCCGTATATGGACAGTTAGACTACGAGCAGTACTTC | CASSVGSVYGQLDYEQYF | - | TRBV9 | - | TRBJ2-7
TGTGCCAGCAGCTCACCCCTAGACACCGCCTACGAGCAGTACTTC | CASSSPLDTAYEQYF | - | TRBV7-9 | - | TRBJ2-7
TGTGCCAGCAGACCGGACAGCCGGAACACCGGGCAGTTCTTC | CASRPDSRNTGQFF | - | TRBV12-3/TRBV12-4 | - | TRBJ2-1
TGTGCCAGCAGTTCCGGACAGGGTTCCGAGCAGTACTTC | CASSSGQGSEQYF | TRBD1 | TRBV7-9 | few | TRBJ2-7
TGCGCCAGCAGCGCCGCATCCGACAGGGGGCTAGGTAATGAGCAGTTCTTC | CASSAASDRGLGNEQFF | TRBD1 | TRBV5-1 | - | TRBJ2-1
TGTGCCTGGAGACGGCTAGCCCTCACAGATACGCAGTATTTT | CAWRRLALTDTQYF | - | TRBV30 | few | TRBJ2-3
TGTGCCAGCACCGGCGGGACTCTCTCCTACAATGAGCAGTTCTTC | CASTGGTLSYNEQFF | - | TRBV11-2 | few | TRBJ2-1
TGCAGTGCTAGACCACCTAGCATCTACGAGCAGTACTTC | CSARPPSIYEQYF | - | TRBV20-1 | few | TRBJ2-7
TGCAGTGCCTTCCCCCCTTCCGGAGAGCGGGATAGCGGCACAGATACGCAGTATTTT | CSAFPPSGERDSGTDTQYF | TRBD2 | TRBV20-1 | few | TRBJ2-3
TGTGCCAGCAGCCCTAGCGGGGGGTCTGATCTGTTTTTT | CASSPSGGSDLFF | TRBD2 | TRBV12-3/TRBV12-4 | - | TRBJ2-2
TGTGCCAGCATTCCTAGAGGGGGGCGGTACAATGAGCAGTTCTTC | CASIPRGGRYNEQFF | - | TRBV13 | few | TRBJ2-1
TGCGCCAGCAGCCAGGTCGTTGCAGATACGCAGTATTTT | CASSQVVADTQYF | - | TRBV4-1 | few | TRBJ2-3
TGTGCCAGCAGCACGCGACTGCATACCGACACAGATACGCAGTATTTT | CASSTRLHTDTDTQYF | - | TRBV7-9 | many | TRBJ2-3
TGTGCCAGCAGTTCTCCGGGACAGACCTACGAGCAGTACTTC | CASSSPGQTYEQYF | TRBD1 | TRBV6-6 | few | TRBJ2-7
TGCAGTGCTAGTCGGGCGGATTTGTCTTACAATGAGCAGTTCTTC | CSASRADLSYNEQFF | - | TRBV20-1 | few | TRBJ2-1
TGTGCCAGCAGCGCCTCTGGACAGGCCTACGAGCAGTACTTC | CASSASGQAYEQYF | TRBD1 | TRBV13 | - | TRBJ2-7
TGTGCCAGCAGCACCTCCTTCTGGACAGGGGCTCACGGGGATACGCAGTATTTT | CASSTSFWTGAHGDTQYF | TRBD1 | TRBV3-1 | - | TRBJ2-3
TGCGCCAGCAGCTTGGCAATGACTAGCGGGAGAACCTACAATGAGCAGTTCTTC | CASSLAMTSGRTYNEQFF | TRBD2 | TRBV5-1 | few | TRBJ2-1
TGTGCCAGCAGGCTTGCGACAGAAAACACCGGGGAGCTGTTTTTT | CASRLATENTGELFF | - | TRBV5-6 | - | TRBJ2-2
TGTGCCAGCAGCCACTCAGGGGGAACAGATACGCAGTATTTT | CASSHSGGTDTQYF | TRBD1 | TRBV4-2 | few | TRBJ2-3
TGTGCCAGCAGCGTAGGAAGCGGGGGCGGGGAGACCCAGTACTTC | CASSVGSGGGETQYF | TRBD2 | TRBV9 | few | TRBJ2-5
TGTGCCAGCAGCCAAGAAACCGGGACAGGGGGCTACGAGCAGTACTTC | CASSQETGTGGYEQYF | TRBD1 | TRBV4-2 | many | TRBJ2-7
TGTGCCAGCAGCCAAGTTGGACCTGGGGGTTATGGCTACACCTTC | CASSQVGPGGYGYTF | - | TRBV14 | few | TRBJ1-2
TGCGCCAGCAGGCCCGGGACAGGGGGCAATCAGCCCCAGCATTTT | CASRPGTGGNQPQHF | TRBD1 | TRBV5-1 | - | TRBJ1-5
TGTGCCAGCAGTGTCGGGGCCCACAATGAGCAGTTCTTC | CASSVGAHNEQFF | - | TRBV6-1 | - | TRBJ2-1
TGTGCCAGCAGTGAAGCGCTTCGGCCCTACGAGCAGTACTTC | CASSEALRPYEQYF | - | TRBV6-1 | - | TRBJ2-7
TGTGCCAGCAACCCACTGGGACTAGCGACCACAGATACGCAGTATTTT | CASNPLGLATTDTQYF | TRBD2 | TRBV7-9 | few | TRBJ2-3
TGCGCCAGCAGCCACCCAACTAGCGGGGAGAACACCGGGGAGCTGTTTTTT | CASSHPTSGENTGELFF | TRBD2 | TRBV4-1 | - | TRBJ2-2
TGTGCCAGCAGCCCGGGCGGGGGTACCGATGCATATACGCAGTATTTT | CASSPGGGTDAYTQYF | TRBD2 | TRBV7-9 | few | TRBJ2-3
TGTGCCAGTAGTATAGATTCGGGACAGGGCGCGAGAGATACGCAGTATTTT | CASSIDSGQGARDTQYF | TRBD1 | TRBV19 | - | TRBJ2-3
TGTGCCAGCAGCGCCGAATGGGGGCAGGACACCGGGGAGCTGTTTTTT | CASSAEWGQDTGELFF | - | TRBV5-4 | few | TRBJ2-2
TGTGCCAGCAGTACCGGAGGGGCGTCCTACAATGAGCAGTTCTTC | CASSTGGASYNEQFF | - | TRBV7-3 | few | TRBJ2-1
TGTGCCAGCAGCAAAAGCGGGAGGGATGAGCAGTTCTTC | CASSKSGRDEQFF | TRBD2 | TRBV3-1 | few | TRBJ2-1
TGTGCCAGCAGCCCCAAGGAGGGCTACGAGCAGTACTTC | CASSPKEGYEQYF | - | TRBV7-9 | few | TRBJ2-7
TGCAGTGCTAGGGCTACAGAGGGAGGCTACGAGCAGTACTTC | CSARATEGGYEQYF | - | TRBV20-1 | - | TRBJ2-7
TGTGCCTGGAGTGTCGGAGGAAGGACCTACAATGAGCAGTTCTTC | CAWSVGGRTYNEQFF | - | TRBV30 | - | TRBJ2-1
TGTGCCAGCAGCTTAGGACGTCGCACAGATACGCAGTATTTT | CASSLGRRTDTQYF | - | TRBV7-2 | few | TRBJ2-3
TGCGCCAGCAGAGAGGGTTTTTACACCGGGGAGCTGTTTTTT | CASREGFYTGELFF | - | TRBV5-1 | - | TRBJ2-2
TGCAGCGTTGTTGTGATTCGGGGGGCCCCAAGCTCCTACGAGCAGTACTTC | CSVVVIRGAPSSYEQYF | - | TRBV29-1 | many | TRBJ2-7
TGTGCCAGCAGCCAACCTGACAGGGACTCCTACAATGAGCAGTTCTTC | CASSQPDRDSYNEQFF | TRBD1 | TRBV4-2 | - | TRBJ2-1
TGTGCCAGCAGTGAAGAGGGACAGGGGATCCCGGATTCACGGGGTCATGGCTACACCTTC | CASSEEGQGIPDSRGHGYTF | TRBD1 | TRBV2 | - | TRBJ1-2
TGTGCCAGCAGTTACGGGGGGGACAACGAGCAGTACTTC | CASSYGGDNEQYF | - | TRBV6-2/TRBV6-3 | - | TRBJ2-7
TGTGCCACCAGTTCCACCAACCGGGACAGCACAGATACGCAGTATTTT | CATSSTNRDSTDTQYF | - | TRBV24-1 | - | TRBJ2-3
TGCAGCGTTGAAAGGTCCCTTGAAGCTTTCTTT | CSVERSLEAFF | - | TRBV29-1 | - | TRBJ1-1